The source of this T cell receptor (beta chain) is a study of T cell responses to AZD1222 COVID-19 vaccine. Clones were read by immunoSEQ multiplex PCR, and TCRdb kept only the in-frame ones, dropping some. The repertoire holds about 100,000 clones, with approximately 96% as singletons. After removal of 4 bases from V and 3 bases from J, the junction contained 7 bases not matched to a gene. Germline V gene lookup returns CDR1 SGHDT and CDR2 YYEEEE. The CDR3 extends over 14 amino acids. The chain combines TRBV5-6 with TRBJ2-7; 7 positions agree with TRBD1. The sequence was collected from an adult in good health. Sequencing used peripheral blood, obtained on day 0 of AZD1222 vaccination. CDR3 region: CASSLLGQHYEQYF. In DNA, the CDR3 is TGTGCCAGCAGCCTACTGGGACAGCACTACGAGCAGTACTTC.